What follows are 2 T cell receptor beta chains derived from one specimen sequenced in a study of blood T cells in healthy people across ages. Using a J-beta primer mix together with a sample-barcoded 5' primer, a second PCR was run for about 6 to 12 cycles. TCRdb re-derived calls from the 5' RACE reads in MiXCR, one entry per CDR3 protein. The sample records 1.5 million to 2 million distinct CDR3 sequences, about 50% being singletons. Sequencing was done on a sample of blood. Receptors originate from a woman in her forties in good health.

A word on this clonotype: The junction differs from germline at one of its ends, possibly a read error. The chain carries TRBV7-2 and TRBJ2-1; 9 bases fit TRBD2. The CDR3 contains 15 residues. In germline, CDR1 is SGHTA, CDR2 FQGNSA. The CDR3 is CAGSLISGGFNEQFF. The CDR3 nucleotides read TGTGCCGGCAGCTTAATCAGCGGGGGGTTCAATGAGCAGTTCTTC.

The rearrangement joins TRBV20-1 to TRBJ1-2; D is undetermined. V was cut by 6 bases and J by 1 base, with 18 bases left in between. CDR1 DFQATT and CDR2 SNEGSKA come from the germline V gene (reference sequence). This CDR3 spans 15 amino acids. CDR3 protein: CSANGRRWDNYGYTF. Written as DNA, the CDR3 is TGCAGTGCCAATGGACGTCGGTGGGATAACTATGGCTACACCTTC.